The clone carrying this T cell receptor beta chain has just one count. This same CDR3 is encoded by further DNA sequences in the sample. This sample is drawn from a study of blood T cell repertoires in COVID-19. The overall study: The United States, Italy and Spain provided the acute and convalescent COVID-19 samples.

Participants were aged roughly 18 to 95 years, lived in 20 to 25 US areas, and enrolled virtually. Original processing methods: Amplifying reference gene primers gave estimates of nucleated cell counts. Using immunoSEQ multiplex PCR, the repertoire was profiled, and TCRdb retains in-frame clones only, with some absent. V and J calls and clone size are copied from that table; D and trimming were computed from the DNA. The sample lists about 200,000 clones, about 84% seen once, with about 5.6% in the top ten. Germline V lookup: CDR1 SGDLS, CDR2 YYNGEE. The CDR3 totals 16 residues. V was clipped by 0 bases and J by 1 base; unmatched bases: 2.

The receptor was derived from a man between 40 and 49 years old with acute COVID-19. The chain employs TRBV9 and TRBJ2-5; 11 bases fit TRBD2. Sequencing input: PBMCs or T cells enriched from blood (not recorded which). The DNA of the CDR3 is TGTGCCAGCAGCGTAGGACTAGCGGGAACCCAAGAGACCCAGTACTTC. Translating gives CASSVGLAGTQETQYF. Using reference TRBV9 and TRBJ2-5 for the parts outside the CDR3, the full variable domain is DSGVTQTPKHLITATGQRVTLRCSPRSGDLSVYWYQQSLDQGLQFLIQYYNGEERAKGNILERFSAQQFPDLHSELNLSSLELGDSALYFCASSVGLAGTQETQYFGPGTRLLVL.